The 20 T cell receptor beta chains presented below share a single source sample, sequenced in a study of OX40 agonist ivuxolimab in advanced cancers. Clones were read by immunoSEQ multiplex PCR, and TCRdb kept only the in-frame ones, dropping some. The repertoire holds more than 40,000 clones, with 82% as singletons. The sequencing here drew on CD4+ or CD8+ T cells sorted from blood, taken in a trial of the OX40 agonist ivuxolimab. These receptors all stem from an adult with an advanced solid tumor such as melanoma, head and neck, liver or kidney cancer.

The chain joins TRBV30 to TRBJ1-2; 9 positions match TRBD1. V gave up 3 bases and J gave up 8 bases; unmatched junction bases: 7. There are 13 residues in the CDR3. From germline, CDR1 is GTSNPN and CDR2 SVGIG (reference sequence). CDR3 in DNA: TGTGCCTGGAGGGAACAGGGGGCGGGCGGCTACACCTTC. Translation: CAWREQGAGGYTF.

The V gene is TRBV5-1, the J gene TRBJ1-1; D perhaps matches TRBD1 (6 bases). CDR1 SGHRS and CDR2 YFSETQ come from the germline V gene. Trimming took off 4 bases at V and 5 bases at J, with 15 bases between the two ends. This CDR3 comprises 14 residues. The CDR3: CASSAQGQGTEAFF. In DNA, the CDR3 is TGCGCCAGCAGCGCCCAGGGGCAGGGTACTGAAGCTTTCTTT.

This clone has only one observation. J is TRBJ1-4 and V is TRBV18, with D possibly matching TRBD1 (6 bases). In germline, CDR1 is KGHSH, CDR2 LQKENI. The CDR3 runs 13 residues. V lost 4 bases and J 5 bases, leaving 8 bases between the germline ends. The CDR3 coding sequence is TGTGCCAGCTCACGGGGGGCAAATGAAAAACTGTTTTTT. It specifies CASSRGANEKLFF.

This clone was detected a few times. The chain uses TRBV11-1 and TRBJ2-5, with D perhaps TRBD1 (5 bases). Germline V gene sequence: CDR1 SGHAT, CDR2 FQDESV (reference sequence). The CDR3 has 15 amino acids. Trimming left V 4 bases short and J 2 bases short, with 14 bases between. CDR3 amino acids: CASSSGWNGQETQYF. The CDR3 DNA follows: TGTGCCAGCAGCTCAGGGTGGAACGGACAAGAGACCCAGTACTTC.

This chain joins TRBV2 and TRBJ1-5; 8 bases are a match to TRBD1. The length of the CDR3 is 15 residues. Germline V gene sequence: CDR1 SNHLY, CDR2 FYNNEI. V shed 7 bases, J shed 2 bases, and the junction held 7 bases outside the gene matches. The DNA for the CDR3 is TGTGCCAGCAAACAGGGGGACGTCCGCAATCAGCCCCAGCATTTT. Translated, it gives CASKQGDVRNQPQHF.

This clone was seen a single time. The chain couples TRBV6-8 to TRBJ1-2; the D gene is possibly TRBD1 (5 bases). The CDR3 has 11 residues. Germline V gives CDR1 MNHGY, CDR2 SAAAGT. With 5 bases removed from V and 7 bases from J, the gap between germline ends came to 8 bases. The CDR3 nucleotides are TGTGCCAGCAGTCCCAGGGTTGGCTACACCTTC. Translation gives CASSPRVGYTF.

The chain's CDR3 is CSVRWDMYYNEQFF. The CDR3 DNA sequence: TGCAGCGTTAGGTGGGACATGTACTACAATGAGCAGTTCTTC. V is TRBV29-1 and J is TRBJ2-1; D perhaps matches TRBD1 (6 bases). The CDR3 spans 14 residues. Germline CDR1 and CDR2: SQVTM and ANQGSEA. The V end was cut by 5 bases, the J end by 3 bases, with 14 bases between.

This chain joins TRBV19 and TRBJ1-2; 7 bases match TRBD1. Germline V lookup: CDR1 LNHDA, CDR2 SQIVND (reference sequence). Losses at the gene ends were 7 bases for V and 4 bases for J; bases not matched to a gene: 6. The CDR3 totals 13 residues. This CDR3 reads CASKPGGGYGYTF. The CDR3, as DNA: TGTGCCAGTAAGCCAGGGGGTGGCTATGGCTACACCTTC.

This clone showed up just once. CDR3 sequence (DNA): TGCGCCAGCAGCCAAGATGCTAGCTATGGCTACACCTTC. Translation: CASSQDASYGYTF. The chain employs TRBV4-3 and TRBJ1-2; D gene ambiguous. CDR3 size: 13 residues. Trimming removed 0 bases at V and 4 bases at J, with 6 bases between. Germline lookup yields CDR1 LGHNA and CDR2 YSLEER.

The CDR3 sequence: CASSLAVRASGGTGELFF. Here the CDR3 DNA reads TGTGCCAGCAGCTTAGCCGTGAGGGCTAGCGGGGGGACCGGGGAGCTGTTTTTT. This chain uses TRBV11-2 with TRBJ2-2; 11 bases are shared with TRBD2. Germline CDR1 and CDR2: SGHAT and FQNNGV. The CDR3 contains 18 residues. V shed 1 base, J shed 5 bases, and the junction held 9 bases outside the gene matches.

The J gene is TRBJ1-3, the V gene TRBV30; D unclear. The CDR3 covers 14 residues. Trimming stripped 7 bases from V and 2 bases from J, with 15 bases between. The V gene's germline CDR1 is GTSNPN and CDR2 SVGIG (reference sequence). The CDR3 sequence is CASLTEPTGNTIYF. Written as DNA, the CDR3 is TGTGCCTCATTGACGGAACCCACTGGAAACACCATATATTTT.

By share, this clone counts as medium-sized. V gene TRBV4-2 combines with J gene TRBJ2-1; tentatively, D is TRBD1 or TRBD2 (6 bases each). Trimming shortened V by 0 bases and J by 2 bases, and 11 bases separated the two germline ends. CDR1 is LGHNA, CDR2 YNFKEQ, per germline. This CDR3 has 16 residues. CDR3 amino acids: CASSQDEEGAYNEQFF. CDR3 DNA: TGTGCCAGCAGCCAAGATGAGGAGGGGGCCTACAATGAGCAGTTCTTC.

The CDR3 DNA is TGTGCTAGTGGTTCTCCCGATTCACCCCTCCACTTT. This translates into CASGSPDSPLHF. V and J are TRBV12-5 and TRBJ1-6, with D uncertain. The V gene lost 4 bases and the J gene lost 8 bases, with 6 bases spanning the gap. The CDR3 sequence is 12 residues long. Germline CDR1 and CDR2: LGHNT and FRNRAP.

The J gene is TRBJ1-2, the V gene TRBV30, with D hard to call. This CDR3 spans 12 amino acids. Germline V gene data show CDR1 as GTSNPN and CDR2 as SVGIG (reference sequence). Deletions cut 2 bases from V and 2 bases from J, with 6 bases between. The CDR3: CAWSTGNYGYTF. The CDR3 coding sequence is TGTGCCTGGAGTACGGGGAACTATGGCTACACCTTC.

A single count supports this clone. The chain links TRBV5-1 to TRBJ2-5, with D unresolved. The CDR3 loop spans 14 amino acids. Germline lookup yields CDR1 SGHRS and CDR2 YFSETQ. V lost 0 bases, J lost 3 bases, and 9 bases lay in between. The CDR3 DNA is TGCGCCAGCAGCTTGGTTTCTAGTGAAGAGACCCAGTACTTC. The encoded protein is CASSLVSSEETQYF. Supplemented by reference TRBV5-1 and TRBJ2-5, the full variable domain reads KAGVTQTPRYLIKTRGQQVTLSCSPISGHRSVSWYQQTPGQGLQFLFEYFSETQRNKGNFPGRFSGRQFSNSRSEMNVSTLELGDSALYLCASSLVSSEETQYFGPGTRLLVL.

The chain recombines TRBV10-3 with TRBJ2-4; D may match TRBD1 or TRBD2 (5 bases each). The CDR3 is 14 residues long. The ends were cut back, 4 bases at V and 2 bases at J, with 9 bases in the middle. Germline CDR1 ENHRY, CDR2 SYGVKD. The CDR3 loop reads CAISAGPTKNIQYF. DNA of the CDR3: TGTGCCATCAGTGCGGGGCCTACCAAAAACATTCAGTACTTC.

This clone appeared a few times. The rearrangement links TRBV30 to TRBJ2-2; a weak D match, TRBD2 (5 bases). V gave up 3 bases and J gave up 2 bases, with 10 bases separating them. Germline loops: CDR1 GTSNPN, CDR2 SVGIG (reference sequence). CDR3 size: 14 residues. CDR3 coding DNA: TGTGCCTGGAGGGCGGGTCCCAACACCGGGGAGCTGTTTTTT. It specifies CAWRAGPNTGELFF.

This clone was picked up a small number of times. J is TRBJ2-2 and V is TRBV4-1, with a possible D match to TRBD2 (5 bases). There are 16 residues in the CDR3. Deletions cut 4 bases from V and 5 bases from J, with 17 bases between. CDR1 and CDR2 from the germline V gene are MGHRA and YSYEKL. This chain's CDR3 is CASSRGLTLGTGELFF. The CDR3 nucleotides read TGCGCCAGCAGCCGCGGACTGACTTTGGGGACCGGGGAGCTGTTTTTT.

This clone was seen once. This chain joins TRBV9 and TRBJ1-5; D possibly corresponds to TRBD1 (6 bases). V was clipped by 5 bases and J by 2 bases, with 14 bases between them. Germline CDR1 is SGDLS and CDR2 is YYNGEE. The CDR3 is 15 amino acids. The CDR3 sequence: CASRKTGTRNQPQHF. The DNA of the CDR3 is TGTGCCAGCAGGAAGACAGGAACCCGCAATCAGCCCCAGCATTTT.

V gene TRBV6-5 combines with J gene TRBJ1-6, with D possibly matching TRBD1 (6 bases). CDR3 length equals 15 residues. Trimming shortened V by 11 bases and J by 5 bases, and 19 bases separated the two germline ends. Germline-derived CDR1 and CDR2 are MNHEY and SVGAGI. The DNA of the CDR3 is TGTGCCGCACAGGGTTTTCCAGTCAATAATTCACCCCTCCACTTT. This sequence encodes CAAQGFPVNNSPLHF.